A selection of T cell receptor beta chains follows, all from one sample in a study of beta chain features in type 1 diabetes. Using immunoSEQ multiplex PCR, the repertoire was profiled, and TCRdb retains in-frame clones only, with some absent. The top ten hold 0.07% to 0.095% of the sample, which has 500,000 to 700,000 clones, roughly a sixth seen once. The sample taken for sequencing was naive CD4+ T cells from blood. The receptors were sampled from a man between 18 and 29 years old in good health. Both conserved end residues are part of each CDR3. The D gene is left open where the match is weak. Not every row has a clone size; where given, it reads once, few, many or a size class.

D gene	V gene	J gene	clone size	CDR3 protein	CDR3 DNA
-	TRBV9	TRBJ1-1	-	CASSPLTRGGIGNTEAFF	TGTGCCAGCAGCCCCCTCACTCGGGGGGGAATTGGGAACACTGAAGCTTTCTTT
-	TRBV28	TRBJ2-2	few	CASSLPNTGELFF	TGTGCCAGCAGTTTACCTAACACCGGGGAGCTGTTTTTT
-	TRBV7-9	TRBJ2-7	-	CASSFGQGPPSEQYF	TGTGCCAGCAGCTTTGGGCAGGGGCCACCCTCCGAGCAGTACTTC
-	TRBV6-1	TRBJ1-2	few	CASSTAGNYGYTF	TGTGCCAGCAGTACCGCAGGGAACTATGGCTACACCTTC
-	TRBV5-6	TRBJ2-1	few	CASSLEFRGSSYNEQFF	TGTGCCAGCAGCTTGGAATTCCGCGGTAGCTCCTACAATGAGCAGTTCTTC
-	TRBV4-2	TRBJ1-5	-	CASSSQGRNQPQHF	TGTGCCAGCAGCTCCCAGGGCCGCAATCAGCCCCAGCATTTT
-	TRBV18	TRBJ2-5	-	CASSPALKGETQYF	TGTGCCAGCTCACCGGCCCTGAAGGGAGAGACCCAGTACTTC
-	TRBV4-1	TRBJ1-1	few	CASSPGRDTEAFF	TGCGCCAGCAGTCCTGGTAGGGACACTGAAGCTTTCTTT
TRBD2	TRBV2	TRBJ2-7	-	CASSWEGSSYEQYF	TGTGCCAGCAGCTGGGAGGGGAGCTCCTACGAGCAGTACTTC
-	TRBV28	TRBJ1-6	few	CASSRDLYNSPLHF	TGTGCCAGCAGCCGGGACCTCTATAATTCACCCCTCCACTTT
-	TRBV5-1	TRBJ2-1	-	CASSLQGRENEQFF	TGCGCCAGCAGCCTACAGGGTAGGGAGAATGAGCAGTTCTTC
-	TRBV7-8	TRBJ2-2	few	CASSPPGGELFF	TGTGCCAGCAGTCCACCTGGGGGGGAGCTGTTTTTT
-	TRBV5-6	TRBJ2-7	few	CAARSANSYEQYF	TGTGCCGCGCGGAGCGCAAACTCCTACGAGCAGTACTTC
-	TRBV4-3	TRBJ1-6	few	CASSQERGENSPLHF	TGCGCCAGCAGCCAAGAAAGGGGGGAAAATTCACCCCTCCACTTT
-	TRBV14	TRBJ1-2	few	CASSHDINYGYTF	TGTGCCAGCAGCCACGACATTAACTATGGCTACACCTTC
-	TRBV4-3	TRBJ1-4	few	CASSQASGRGEKLFF	TGCGCCAGCAGCCAAGCATCGGGGCGTGGGGAAAAACTGTTTTTT
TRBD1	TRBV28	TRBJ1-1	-	CASSPYDRVTEAFF	TGTGCCAGCAGCCCTTACGACAGGGTCACTGAAGCTTTCTTT
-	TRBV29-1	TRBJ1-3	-	CSVIGTSGNTIYF	TGCAGCGTGATAGGTACTTCTGGAAACACCATATATTTT
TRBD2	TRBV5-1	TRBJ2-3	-	CASVLAGGPGNTQYF	TGCGCCAGCGTCCTAGCGGGGGGCCCGGGGAATACGCAGTATTTT
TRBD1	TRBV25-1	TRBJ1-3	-	CASSILFPGQGNTIYF	TGTGCCAGCAGTATACTTTTCCCGGGACAGGGAAACACCATATATTTT
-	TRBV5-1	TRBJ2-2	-	CASSPDALTGELFF	TGCGCCAGCAGCCCGGACGCGCTCACCGGGGAGCTGTTTTTT
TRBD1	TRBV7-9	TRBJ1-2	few	CASSFFQGAFNYGYTF	TGTGCCAGCAGCTTTTTCCAGGGGGCATTCAACTATGGCTACACCTTC
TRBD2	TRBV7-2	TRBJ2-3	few	CASSPGGAGGPDTQYF	TGTGCCAGCAGCCCGGGGGGAGCGGGAGGGCCGGATACGCAGTATTTT
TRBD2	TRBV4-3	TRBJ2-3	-	CASSQDYGLAEGGTQYF	TGCGCCAGCAGCCAAGATTATGGACTAGCGGAAGGAGGTACGCAGTATTTT
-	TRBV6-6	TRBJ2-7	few	CASSSKMGQYF	TGTGCCAGCAGTTCCAAAATGGGGCAGTACTTC